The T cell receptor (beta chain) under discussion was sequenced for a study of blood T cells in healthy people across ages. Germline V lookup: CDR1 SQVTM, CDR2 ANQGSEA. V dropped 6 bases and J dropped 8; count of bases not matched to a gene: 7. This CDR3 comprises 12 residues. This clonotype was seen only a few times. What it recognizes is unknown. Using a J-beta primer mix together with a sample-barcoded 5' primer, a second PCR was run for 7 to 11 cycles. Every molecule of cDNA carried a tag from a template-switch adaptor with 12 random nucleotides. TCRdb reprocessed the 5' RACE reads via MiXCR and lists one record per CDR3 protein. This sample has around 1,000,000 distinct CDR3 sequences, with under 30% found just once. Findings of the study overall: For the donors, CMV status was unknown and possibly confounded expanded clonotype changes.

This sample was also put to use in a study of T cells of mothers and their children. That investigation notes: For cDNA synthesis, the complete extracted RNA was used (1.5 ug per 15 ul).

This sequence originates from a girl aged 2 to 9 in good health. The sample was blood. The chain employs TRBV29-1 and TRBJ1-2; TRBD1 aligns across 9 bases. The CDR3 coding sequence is TGCAGCGTCATACAGGGGGCGCGAGGCTACACCTTC. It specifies CSVIQGARGYTF.